The 11 T cell receptor beta chains presented below share a single source sample, sequenced in a study of long-term antiretroviral therapy in people with HIV. Run at survey level, the immunoSEQ assay was version v3.0. Profiling relied on immunoSEQ multiplex PCR, and the TCRdb table lists in-frame clones only, not all of them. This sample carries around 20,000 clones, around 86% of them seen once, and the ten largest clones take about 8.3%. The source was unsorted PBMCs, collected 0.2 years before starting antiretroviral therapy. These receptors all stem from a man in his late teens or twenties with HIV.

The rearrangement links TRBV5-1 to TRBJ2-7; 7 bases are a match to TRBD2. The trim removed 3 bases at V and 5 bases at J, leaving 8 bases unmatched. CDR3 length: 14 amino acids. Germline V gene sequence: CDR1 SGHRS, CDR2 YFSETQ. CDR3 in DNA: TGCGCCAGCAGCTGGGGGGGAGGGCGCAACGAGCAGTACTTC. Its translation: CASSWGGGRNEQYF.

The chain couples TRBV7-6 to TRBJ2-5; D is uncertain. The CDR3 has 13 amino acids. The V and J ends lost 3 bases and 3 bases respectively, with 8 bases between them. The germline V gene encodes CDR1 SGHVS and CDR2 FNYEAQ. This CDR3 reads CASSFGVEETQYF. The CDR3 coding sequence is TGTGCCAGCAGCTTTGGCGTTGAAGAGACCCAGTACTTC.

The gene calls are TRBV5-6 and TRBJ2-1; TRBD2 matches 16 bases. The germline gives CDR1 SGHDT, CDR2 YYEEEE. V dropped 4 bases and J dropped 1; count of bases not matched to a gene: 5. The CDR3 totals 18 residues. This CDR3 is CASSAGLAGGPSYNEQFF. The CDR3 nucleotides are TGTGCCAGCAGCGCGGGACTAGCGGGAGGGCCATCCTACAATGAGCAGTTCTTC.

The chain is built from TRBV27 and TRBJ2-2; D could derive from TRBD1 or TRBD2 (6 bases each). V lost 6 bases and J 4 bases, leaving 12 bases between the germline ends. The CDR3 totals 14 residues. Germline V gene data show CDR1 as MNHEY and CDR2 as SMNVEV (reference sequence). The CDR3 DNA sequence: TGTGCCAGCAGCAGACAGGAGGGCACCGGGGAGCTGTTTTTT. Translated, it gives CASSRQEGTGELFF.

The chain links TRBV5-3 to TRBJ2-7, with 11 positions matching TRBD2. TRBV5-3 is an ORF for which the function is uncertain. V was clipped by 2 bases and J by 3 bases; unmatched bases: 4. The CDR3 spans 15 residues. The CDR3 protein is CARSFPSGRFYEQYF. CDR3 coding DNA: TGTGCCAGAAGCTTCCCTAGCGGGAGGTTCTACGAGCAGTACTTC.

The chain joins TRBV6-5 to TRBJ1-2, with D hard to call. The V gene's germline CDR1 is MNHEY and CDR2 SVGAGI. With 6 bases removed from V and 8 bases from J, the gap between germline ends came to 10 bases. The CDR3 is made up of 11 amino acids. The chain's CDR3 is CASSGVGGYTF. Written as DNA, the CDR3 is TGTGCCAGCAGCGGAGTGGGGGGCTACACCTTC.

V usage is TRBV30 and J usage is TRBJ1-5, with 9 bases lining up with TRBD1. Germline V gene data show CDR1 as GTSNPN and CDR2 as SVGIG (reference sequence). This CDR3 has 12 amino acids. J was trimmed by 9 bases and V by 2 bases; bases with no gene match: 2. DNA for the CDR3: TGTGCCTGGAGTAACAGGGGGCGGCCCCAGCATTTT. Its protein product is CAWSNRGRPQHF.

V is TRBV19 and J is TRBJ2-3; D not certain. V was clipped by 6 bases and J by 2 bases, with 9 bases between them. Germline-derived CDR1 and CDR2 are LNHDA and SQIVND (reference sequence). The CDR3 is 13 residues long. This CDR3 is CASRAPNTDTQYF. The CDR3 DNA reads as TGTGCCAGTAGAGCCCCAAACACAGATACGCAGTATTTT.

The chain employs TRBV9 and TRBJ2-3, with 11 bases that match TRBD2. The V and J ends lost 3 bases and 2 bases, in that order; junction bases with no gene match: 5. Looked up from germline, CDR1 is SGDLS and CDR2 is YYNGEE. This CDR3 spans 16 amino acids. The CDR3 DNA reads as TGTGCCAGCAGCGGGGGACTAGCGGAAGCCACAGATACGCAGTATTTT. Protein sequence: CASSGGLAEATDTQYF.

This chain joins TRBV6-5 and TRBJ1-5; the D is unclear. V was clipped by 7 bases and J by 7 bases, with 17 bases between them. Per germline, CDR1 MNHEY and CDR2 SVGAGI. This CDR3 has 14 amino acids. In nucleotides, the CDR3 is TGTGCCAGCACCCCGGGAGGTTGGCGGCAGCCCCAGCATTTT. Its protein is CASTPGGWRQPQHF.

V gene TRBV5-1 combines with J gene TRBJ2-7; 7 bases fit TRBD1. The V gene's germline CDR1 is SGHRS and CDR2 YFSETQ. The V segment lost 5 bases and the J segment 1 base; nucleotides outside the gene matches: 6. There are 14 residues in the CDR3. In DNA form, the CDR3 reads TGCGCCAGCAGATGGGCAGGGGGTTCCTACGAGCAGTACTTC. Protein: CASRWAGGSYEQYF.